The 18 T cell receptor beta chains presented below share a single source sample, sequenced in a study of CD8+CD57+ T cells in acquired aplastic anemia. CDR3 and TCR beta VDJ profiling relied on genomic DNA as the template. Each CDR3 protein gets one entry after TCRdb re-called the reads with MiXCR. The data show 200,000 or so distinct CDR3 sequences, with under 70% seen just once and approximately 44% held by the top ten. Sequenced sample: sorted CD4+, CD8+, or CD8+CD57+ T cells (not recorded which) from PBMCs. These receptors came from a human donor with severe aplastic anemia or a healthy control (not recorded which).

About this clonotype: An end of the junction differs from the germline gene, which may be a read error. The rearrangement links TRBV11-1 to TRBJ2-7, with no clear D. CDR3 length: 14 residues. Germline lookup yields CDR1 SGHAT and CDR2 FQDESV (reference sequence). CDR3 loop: CASSLRRFTGEQYF. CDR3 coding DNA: TGTGCCAGTAGCTTGAGACGCTTCACCGGCGAGCAGTACTTC.

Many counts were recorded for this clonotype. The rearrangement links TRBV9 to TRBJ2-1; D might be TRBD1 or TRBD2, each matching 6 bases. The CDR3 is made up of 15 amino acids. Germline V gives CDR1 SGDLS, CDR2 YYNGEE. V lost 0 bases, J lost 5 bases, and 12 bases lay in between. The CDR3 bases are TGTGCCAGCAGCGTAGGTTCGGGGGCCGACAATGAGCAGTTCTTC. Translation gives CASSVGSGADNEQFF.

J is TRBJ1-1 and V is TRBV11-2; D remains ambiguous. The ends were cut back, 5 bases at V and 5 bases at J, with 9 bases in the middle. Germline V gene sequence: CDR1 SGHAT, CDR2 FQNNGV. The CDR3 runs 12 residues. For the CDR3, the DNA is TGTGCCAGCAGCCAGTCGGGGACTGAAGCTTTCTTT. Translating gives CASSQSGTEAFF.

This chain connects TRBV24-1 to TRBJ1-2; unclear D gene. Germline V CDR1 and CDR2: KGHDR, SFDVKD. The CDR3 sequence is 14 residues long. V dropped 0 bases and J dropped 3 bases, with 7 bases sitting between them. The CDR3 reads CATSDLGRYYGYTF. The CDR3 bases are TGTGCCACCAGTGATTTGGGGCGTTACTATGGCTACACCTTC.

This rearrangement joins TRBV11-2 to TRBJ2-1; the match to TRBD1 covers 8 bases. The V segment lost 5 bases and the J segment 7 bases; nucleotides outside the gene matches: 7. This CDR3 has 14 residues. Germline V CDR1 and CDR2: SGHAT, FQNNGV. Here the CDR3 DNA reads TGTGCCAGCAGCCCCCGGACAGGGAAGAATGAGCAGTTCTTC. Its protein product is CASSPRTGKNEQFF.

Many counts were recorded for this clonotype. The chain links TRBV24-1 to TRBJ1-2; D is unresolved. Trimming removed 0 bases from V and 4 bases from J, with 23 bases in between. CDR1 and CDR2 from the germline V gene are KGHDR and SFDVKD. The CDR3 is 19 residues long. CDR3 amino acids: CATSDLPLRPWGGPYGYTF. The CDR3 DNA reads TGTGCCACCAGTGATTTGCCCCTCCGTCCTTGGGGAGGCCCCTATGGCTACACCTTC.

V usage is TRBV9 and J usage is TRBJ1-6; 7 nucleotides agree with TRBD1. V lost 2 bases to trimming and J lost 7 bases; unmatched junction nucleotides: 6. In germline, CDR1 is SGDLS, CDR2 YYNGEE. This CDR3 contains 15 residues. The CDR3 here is CASSVTGSGNSPLHF. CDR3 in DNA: TGTGCCAGCAGCGTGACAGGGTCAGGGAATTCACCCCTCCACTTT.

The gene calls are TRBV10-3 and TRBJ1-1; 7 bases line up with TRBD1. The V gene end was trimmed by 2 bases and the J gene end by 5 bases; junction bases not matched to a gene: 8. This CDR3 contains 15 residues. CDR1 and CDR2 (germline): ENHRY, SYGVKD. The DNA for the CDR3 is TGTGCCATCAGTGAGCTTGACAGGGAGGGTACTGAAGCTTTCTTT. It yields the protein CAISELDREGTEAFF.

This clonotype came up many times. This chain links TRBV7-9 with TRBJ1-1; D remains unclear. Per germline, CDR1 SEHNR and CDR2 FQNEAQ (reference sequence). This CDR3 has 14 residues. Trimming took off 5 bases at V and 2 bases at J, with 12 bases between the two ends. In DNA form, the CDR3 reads TGTGCCAGCAGCAAATATCACACCAACACTGAAGCTTTCTTT. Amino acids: CASSKYHTNTEAFF.

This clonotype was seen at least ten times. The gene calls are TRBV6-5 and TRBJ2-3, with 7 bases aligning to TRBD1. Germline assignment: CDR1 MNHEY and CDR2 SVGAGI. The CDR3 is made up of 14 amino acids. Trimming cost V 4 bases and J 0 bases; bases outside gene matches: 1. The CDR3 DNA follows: TGTGCCAGCAGTTGGGACAGTAGCACAGATACGCAGTATTTT. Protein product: CASSWDSSTDTQYF.

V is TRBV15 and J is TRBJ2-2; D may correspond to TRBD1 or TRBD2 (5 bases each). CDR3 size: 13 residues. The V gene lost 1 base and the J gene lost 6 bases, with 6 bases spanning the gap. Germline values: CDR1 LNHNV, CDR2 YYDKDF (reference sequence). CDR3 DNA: TGTGCCACCAGCAGAGGAGGGGCCGGGGAGCTGTTTTTT. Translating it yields CATSRGGAGELFF. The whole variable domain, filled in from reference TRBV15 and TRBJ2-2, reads DAMVIQNPRYQVTQFGKPVTLSCSQTLNHNVMYWYQQKSSQAPKLLFHYYDKDFNNEADTPDNFQSRRPNTSFCFLDIRSPGLGDTAMYLCATSRGGAGELFFGEGSRLTVL.

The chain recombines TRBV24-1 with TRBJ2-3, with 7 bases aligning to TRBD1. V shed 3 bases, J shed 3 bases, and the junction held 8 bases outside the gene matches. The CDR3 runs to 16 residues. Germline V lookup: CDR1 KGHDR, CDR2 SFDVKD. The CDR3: CATSDPGTESTDTQYF. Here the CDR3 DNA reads TGTGCCACCAGTGATCCCGGGACAGAGAGTACAGATACGCAGTATTTT.

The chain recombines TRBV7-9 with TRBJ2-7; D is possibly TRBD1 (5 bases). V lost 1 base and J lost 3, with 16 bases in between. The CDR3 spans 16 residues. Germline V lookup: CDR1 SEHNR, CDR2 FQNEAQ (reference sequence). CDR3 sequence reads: CASSLGSLQAGYEQYF. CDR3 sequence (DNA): TGTGCCAGCAGCTTAGGAAGTTTACAGGCTGGCTACGAGCAGTACTTC.

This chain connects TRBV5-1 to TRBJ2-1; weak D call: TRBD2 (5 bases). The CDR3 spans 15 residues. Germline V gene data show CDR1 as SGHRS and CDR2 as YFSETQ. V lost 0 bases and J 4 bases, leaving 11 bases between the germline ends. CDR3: CASSLVGVEYNEQFF. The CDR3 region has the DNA TGCGCCAGCAGCTTGGTCGGGGTTGAGTACAATGAGCAGTTCTTC. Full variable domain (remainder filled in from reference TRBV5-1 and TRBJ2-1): KAGVTQTPRYLIKTRGQQVTLSCSPISGHRSVSWYQQTPGQGLQFLFEYFSETQRNKGNFPGRFSGRQFSNSRSEMNVSTLELGDSALYLCASSLVGVEYNEQFFGPGTRLTVL.

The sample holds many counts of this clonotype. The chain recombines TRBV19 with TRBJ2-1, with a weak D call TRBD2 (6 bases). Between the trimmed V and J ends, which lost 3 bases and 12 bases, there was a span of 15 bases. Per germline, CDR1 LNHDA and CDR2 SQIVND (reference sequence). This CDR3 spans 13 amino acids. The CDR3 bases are TGTGCCAGTAGTATGGGACTCCCTATGGGGCAGTTCTTC. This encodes CASSMGLPMGQFF.

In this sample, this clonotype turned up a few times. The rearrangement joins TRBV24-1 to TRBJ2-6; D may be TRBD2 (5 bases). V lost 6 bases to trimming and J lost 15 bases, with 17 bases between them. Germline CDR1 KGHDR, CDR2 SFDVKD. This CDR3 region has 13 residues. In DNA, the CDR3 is TGTGCCACCAGTCGAAACGGGGTTCCTGGCCTGACTTTC. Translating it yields CATSRNGVPGLTF.

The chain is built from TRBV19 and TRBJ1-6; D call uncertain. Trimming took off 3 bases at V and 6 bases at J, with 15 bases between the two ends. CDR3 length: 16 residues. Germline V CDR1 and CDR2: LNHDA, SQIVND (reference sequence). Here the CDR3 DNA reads TGTGCCAGTAGTATTTCATCTGGTACACTTAATTCACCCCTCCACTTT. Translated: CASSISSGTLNSPLHF.

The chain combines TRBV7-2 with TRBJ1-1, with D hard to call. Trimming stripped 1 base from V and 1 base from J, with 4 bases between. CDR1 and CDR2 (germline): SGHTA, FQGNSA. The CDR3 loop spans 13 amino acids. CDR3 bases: TGTGCCAGCAGCTTAGACCAGAACACTGAAGCTTTCTTT. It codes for CASSLDQNTEAFF. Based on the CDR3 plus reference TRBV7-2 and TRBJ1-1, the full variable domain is GAGVSQSPSNKVTEKGKDVELRCDPISGHTALYWYRQSLGQGLEFLIYFQGNSAPDKSGLPSDRFSAERTGGSVSTLTIQRTQQEDSAVYLCASSLDQNTEAFFGQGTRLTVV.